The 7 T cell receptor beta chains below were found in one sample sequenced in a study of read filtering for tumor transcriptome and immune sequencing. From roughly 0.4 ug of RNA, a library with molecular barcoded alpha/delta and beta/gamma adaptors was made. TCRdb independently ran MiXCR on the reads; one entry per CDR3 protein. The table records 100,000 to 150,000 distinct CDR3 sequences, 13% of them present only once. Material: a population of CD138-negative cells sorted from bone marrow. Receptors originate from a donor at least 40 years old with multiple myeloma.

In its sample, this clonotype was seen many times. The chain carries TRBV7-9 and TRBJ2-7; 8 bases match TRBD1. The CDR3 totals 14 residues. Germline trimming cut 5 bases from V and 5 bases from J; bases unmatched to any gene: 8. The germline gives CDR1 SEHNR, CDR2 FQNEAQ (reference sequence). CDR3 nucleotides: TGTGCCAGCAGCCCCAGACAGGGGACCCACGAGCAGTACTTC. This codes for CASSPRQGTHEQYF. The whole variable domain, filled in from reference TRBV7-9 and TRBJ2-7, reads DTGVSQNPRHKITKRGQNVTFRCDPISEHNRLYWYRQTLGQGPEFLTYFQNEAQLEKSRLLSDRFSAERPKGSFSTLEIQRTEQGDSAMYLCASSPRQGTHEQYFGPGTRLTVT.

Remarks on this clonotype: A clone one base away is much larger, so this may be a read error. The rearrangement uses TRBV12-3 or TRBV12-4 and TRBJ1-1; D remains unclear. This CDR3 region has 15 residues. The CDR3: CASSSYREENAEAFF. CDR3 nucleotide sequence: TGTGCCAGCAGTTCCTATAGGGAAGAGAACGCTGAAGCTTTCTTT.

This clonotype has just a few counts. Compared with germline, one end of the junction differs, possibly owing to a read error. The genes are TRBV7-2 and TRBJ2-1; 11 bases agree with TRBD2. The CDR3 is made up of 15 amino acids. Germline assignment: CDR1 SGHTA and CDR2 FQGNSA. CDR3 loop: CASSLGTSGYNGQFF. In DNA, the CDR3 is TGTGCCAGCTCCCTCGGGACTAGCGGCTACAATGGGCAGTTCTTC.

This clonotype occurred many times. This chain links TRBV20-1 with TRBJ2-1; D is perhaps TRBD2 (5 bases). With 0 bases removed from V and 0 bases from J, the gap between germline ends came to 9 bases. The CDR3 has 15 amino acids. Germline CDR1 DFQATT, CDR2 SNEGSKA (reference sequence). CDR3 sequence: CSARDGGSSYNEQFF. The CDR3 nucleotides read TGCAGTGCTAGAGATGGAGGAAGCTCCTACAATGAGCAGTTCTTC.

A word on this clonotype: Given the absence of the conserved phenylalanine or tryptophan at the CDR3 end, a read error is likely. The chain links TRBV4-3 to TRBJ1-5, with D perhaps matching TRBD1 (5 bases). CDR3 length: 15 residues. The germline V gene encodes CDR1 LGHNA and CDR2 YSLEER. CDR3 sequence reads: CASNQGWGWDQPQHL. DNA of the CDR3: TGCGCCAGCAACCAAGGTTGGGGGTGGGATCAGCCCCAGCATCTT.

Remarks on this clonotype: A read error may explain this, as a much larger clone is one base away. This chain links TRBV27 with TRBJ1-2, with 9 bases that match TRBD1. J was trimmed by 9 bases and V by 6 bases; bases with no gene match: 14. CDR1 is MNHEY and CDR2 is SMNVEV in the germline V gene (reference sequence). This CDR3 spans 15 amino acids. The CDR3 loop is CASRTGGPTPDRYTF. CDR3 nucleotides: TGTGCCAGCAGAACAGGGGGCCCCACCCCCGATCGCTACACCTTC.

In this sample, this clonotype turned up many times. V gene TRBV2 combines with J gene TRBJ2-5, with D possibly TRBD1 on 5 matching bases. V dropped 1 base and J dropped 2 bases, with 17 bases sitting between them. The CDR3 extends over 17 amino acids. CDR1 and CDR2 (germline): SNHLY, FYNNEI. Written as DNA, the CDR3 is TGTGCCAGCAGTGAAGAAGAAGGCAGGGCTTATCAAGAGACCCAGTACTTC. Residues: CASSEEEGRAYQETQYF.